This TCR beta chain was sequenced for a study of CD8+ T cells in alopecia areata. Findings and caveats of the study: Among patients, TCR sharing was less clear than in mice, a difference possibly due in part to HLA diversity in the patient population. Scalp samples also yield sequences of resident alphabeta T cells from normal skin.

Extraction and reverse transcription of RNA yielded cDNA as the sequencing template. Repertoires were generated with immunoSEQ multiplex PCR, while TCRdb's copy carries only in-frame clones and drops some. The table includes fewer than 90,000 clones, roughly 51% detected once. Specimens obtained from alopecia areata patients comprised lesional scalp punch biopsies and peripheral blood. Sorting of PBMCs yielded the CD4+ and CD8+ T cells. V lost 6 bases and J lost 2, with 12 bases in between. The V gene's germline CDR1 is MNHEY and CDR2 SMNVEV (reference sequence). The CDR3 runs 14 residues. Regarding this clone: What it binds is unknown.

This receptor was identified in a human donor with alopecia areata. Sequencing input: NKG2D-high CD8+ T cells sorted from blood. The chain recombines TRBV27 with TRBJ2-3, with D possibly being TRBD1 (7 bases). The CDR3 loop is CASSGGQYTDTQYF. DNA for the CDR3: TGTGCCAGCAGCGGGGGACAGTACACAGATACGCAGTATTTT.